This entry describes one TCR beta chain. In germline, CDR1 is SEHNR, CDR2 FQNEAQ (reference sequence). After removal of 1 base from V and 6 bases from J, the junction contained 12 bases not matched to a gene. The CDR3 has 16 amino acids. This sample was taken from a study of Ad26.COV2.S vaccination and SARS-CoV-2 variants. The table came from immunoSEQ multiplex PCR; TCRdb's copy has only in-frame clones and leaves some out. The sample consists of hundreds of thousands of clones, roughly 94% of them appearing once. This clonotype was obtained from a human donor who had recovered from COVID-19. This sample comprised peripheral blood, obtained after recovery from COVID-19. The chain joins TRBV7-9 to TRBJ2-7; 7 bases are a match to TRBD2. The CDR3 is CASSLGTGGLLSEQYF. The CDR3 DNA is TGTGCCAGCAGCTTAGGAACGGGGGGACTTCTAAGCGAGCAGTACTTC.